The sequence of this TCR beta chain was determined in a study of T-cell memory formation after mild COVID-19. One entry per CDR3 protein results from TCRdb running MiXCR on the 5' RACE reads. The sample yields some 160,000 distinct CDR3 sequences, 10% to 15% seen once. Trimming pared 3 bases from V and 10 bases from J, leaving 13 bases between. CDR3 length equals 14 residues. Looked up from germline, CDR1 is LGHDT and CDR2 is YNNKEL (reference sequence). Sequenced sample: PBMCs or a T cell subset sorted from them (not recorded which). This TCR derives from a man aged 18 to 30 who had mild COVID-19 (a few samples of this study predate the infection). Cell type and time point are not known. The J gene is TRBJ1-6, the V gene TRBV3-1, with D uncertain. The CDR3 reads CASSQGGKDSPLHF. DNA for the CDR3: TGTGCCAGCAGCCAGGGCGGCAAGGACTCACCCCTCCACTTT.